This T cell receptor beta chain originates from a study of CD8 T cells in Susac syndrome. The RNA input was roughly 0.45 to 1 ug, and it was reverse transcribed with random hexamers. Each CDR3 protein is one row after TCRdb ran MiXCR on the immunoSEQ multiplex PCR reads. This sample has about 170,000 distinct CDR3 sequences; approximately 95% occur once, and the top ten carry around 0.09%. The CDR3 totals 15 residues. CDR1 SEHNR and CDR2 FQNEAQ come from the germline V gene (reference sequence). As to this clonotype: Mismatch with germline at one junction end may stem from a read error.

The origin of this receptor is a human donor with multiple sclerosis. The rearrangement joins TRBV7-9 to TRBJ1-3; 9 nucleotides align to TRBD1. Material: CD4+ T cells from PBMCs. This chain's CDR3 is CASILGTGTGNTIYF. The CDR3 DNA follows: TGTGCCAGCATCTTAGGGACAGGGACTGGAAACACCATATATTTT.